Reported below is one TCR beta chain. The sample belongs to a study of control samples from healthy donors and cancer patients. This CDR3 spans 13 amino acids. V was pared by 1 base and J by 6 bases, with 10 bases between. The germline gives CDR1 SGHNT, CDR2 YYREEE (reference sequence). Using immunoSEQ multiplex PCR, the repertoire was profiled, and TCRdb retains in-frame clones only, with some absent. Seen here are over 200,000 clones, 82% observed once, and the top ten hold approximately 12%. The chain employs TRBV5-4 and TRBJ1-2, with D uncertain. This TCR was recovered from a woman aged 55-69 years with lung cancer. The specimen was PBMCs. CDR3 in amino acids: CASSLRELDGYTF. The CDR3 DNA reads as TGTGCCAGCAGCTTGCGGGAACTGGATGGCTACACCTTC.